This TCR beta chain originates from a study of patients and donors after allogeneic stem cell transplantation. V was clipped by 3 bases and J by 0 bases, with 5 bases between them. Germline assignment: CDR1 DFQATT and CDR2 SNEGSKA (reference sequence). The length of the CDR3 is 12 residues. Using its own MiXCR run on the RT-PCR reads, TCRdb lists one record per CDR3 protein. The table shows around 240,000 distinct CDR3 sequences, with 14% occurring only once. The receptor was isolated from a human donor who was either an allogeneic HSCT recipient or a stem cell or donor lymphocyte infusion donor (not recorded which). It is not recorded whose cells these are; they may come from a transplant donor. The rearrangement joins TRBV20-1 to TRBJ1-1; D gene uncertain. The sample taken for sequencing was blood, either unsorted or a sorted T cell fraction (not recorded which). DNA of the CDR3: TGCAGTGCTAGGACGCTGAACACTGAAGCTTTCTTT. Protein sequence: CSARTLNTEAFF.